Shown below are 16 T cell receptor beta chains from a single sample sequenced in a study of blood T cell repertoires in COVID-19. Produced via immunoSEQ multiplex PCR; TCRdb's table is partial and in-frame only. The sample has approximately 74,000 clones, 75% to 95% seen once. The sample comprised peripheral blood. Receptors originate from a woman aged 55-70 years with active COVID-19.

This clone was seen just once. The rearrangement links TRBV27 to TRBJ2-1, with 13 bases matching TRBD2. Per the germline V gene, CDR1 is MNHEY and CDR2 is SMNVEV (reference sequence). Trimming cost V 5 bases and J 7 bases; bases outside gene matches: 14. The CDR3 has 18 amino acids. The CDR3 reads CASSQPGLAGQAGNEQFF. The CDR3 region has the DNA TGTGCCAGCAGTCAGCCGGGACTAGCGGGGCAGGCGGGTAATGAGCAGTTCTTC.

The chain combines TRBV6-4 with TRBJ2-1; D remains ambiguous. Deletions cut 5 bases from V and 6 bases from J, with 14 bases between. CDR1 MRHNA and CDR2 SNTAGT come from the germline V gene. This CDR3 is 14 amino acids long. CDR3 DNA sequence: TGTGCCAGCAGTCCGCCCCGAGGATCCAATGAGCAGTTCTTC. This codes for CASSPPRGSNEQFF.

The chain recombines TRBV5-1 with TRBJ1-1; 8 nucleotides line up with TRBD1. CDR3 length: 14 residues. Losses at the gene ends were 1 base for V and 3 bases for J; bases not matched to a gene: 2. Germline values: CDR1 SGHRS, CDR2 YFSETQ. The CDR3 is CASSLQGADTEAFF. The CDR3 nucleotides read TGCGCCAGCAGCTTGCAGGGGGCGGACACTGAAGCTTTCTTT.

This chain joins TRBV6-6 and TRBJ2-1; weak D call: TRBD2 (6 bases). CDR3 length equals 21 residues. Germline CDR1 is MNHNY and CDR2 is SVGAGI (reference sequence). Between the trimmed V and J ends, which lost 6 bases and 0 bases, there was a span of 30 bases. As DNA, the CDR3 is TGTGCCAGCAGCCCCTGGGTCGGGCTAGCGAGCCAGGAGAGCTCCTACAATGAGCAGTTCTTC. It is translated as CASSPWVGLASQESSYNEQFF.

The rearrangement uses TRBV19 and TRBJ2-2, with a possible D match to TRBD2 (5 bases). The germline V gene encodes CDR1 LNHDA and CDR2 SQIVND (reference sequence). This CDR3 has 12 residues. The V and J ends lost 11 bases and 2 bases respectively, with 9 bases between them. The chain's CDR3 is CAAGSNTGELFF. The CDR3 nucleotides are TGTGCCGCGGGCAGCAACACCGGGGAGCTGTTTTTT.

This chain links TRBV7-2 with TRBJ2-7, with 9 bases that match TRBD1. V was pared by 5 bases and J by 2 bases, with 4 bases of the junction left unmatched. The CDR3 runs 14 residues. The germline CDR1 and CDR2 sequences are SGHTA and FQGNSA. CDR3 loop: CASSPTGGPYEQYF. The DNA for the CDR3 is TGTGCCAGCAGCCCTACAGGGGGCCCCTACGAGCAGTACTTC.

Written as DNA, the CDR3 is TGTGCCAGCAACCTAAGGGGCCAAGCGCTCCAGCAGTACTTC. Its protein product is CASNLRGQALQQYF. The chain employs TRBV5-6 and TRBJ2-7, with D perhaps TRBD1 (5 bases). V dropped 6 bases and J dropped 8 bases, with 21 bases sitting between them. The CDR3 is made up of 14 amino acids. Germline V CDR1 and CDR2: SGHDT, YYEEEE. Supplemented by reference TRBV5-6 and TRBJ2-7, the full variable domain reads DAGVTQSPTHLIKTRGQQVTLRCSPKSGHDTVSWYQQALGQGPQFIFQYYEEEERQRGNFPDRFSGHQFPNYSSELNVNALLLGDSALYLCASNLRGQALQQYFGPGTRLTVT.

V is TRBV7-2 and J is TRBJ2-7; tentatively, D is TRBD2 (5 bases). V was pared by 2 bases and J by 3 bases, with 11 bases between. Germline V lookup: CDR1 SGHTA, CDR2 FQGNSA. This CDR3 spans 14 amino acids. The CDR3 sequence: CASSLRTGSYEQYF. CDR3 sequence (DNA): TGTGCCAGCAGCTTAAGGACGGGGAGCTACGAGCAGTACTTC.

The chain recombines TRBV28 with TRBJ2-5; a possible D gene is TRBD2 (6 bases). The CDR3 is 14 amino acids. The V gene's germline CDR1 is MDHEN and CDR2 SYDVKM. V was cut by 4 bases and J by 5 bases, with 14 bases left in between. CDR3 loop: CASSSTGVRETQYF. The CDR3 DNA sequence: TGTGCCAGCAGTTCGACGGGAGTGAGGGAGACCCAGTACTTC.

The J gene is TRBJ2-1, the V gene TRBV27; TRBD2 aligns across 7 bases. The CDR3 runs to 17 residues. Germline V gene data show CDR1 as MNHEY and CDR2 as SMNVEV (reference sequence). After removal of 1 base from V and 6 bases from J, the junction contained 12 bases not matched to a gene. CDR3 nucleotide sequence: TGTGCCAGCAGTTTATGGTTGGGCCTAGCGGAACCCAATGAGCAGTTCTTC. It codes for CASSLWLGLAEPNEQFF.

The chain links TRBV6-5 to TRBJ1-3, with 8 bases matching TRBD1. The CDR3 covers 14 residues. J gave up 2 bases and V 6 bases, and 3 bases lay outside the gene matches. Germline CDR1 MNHEY, CDR2 SVGAGI. This chain's CDR3 is CASSRGLTGNTIYF. The CDR3 coding sequence is TGTGCCAGCAGCAGGGGGCTAACTGGAAACACCATATATTTT.

The rearrangement joins TRBV28 to TRBJ2-5; D is perhaps TRBD2 (6 bases). The V end was cut by 5 bases, the J end by 6 bases, with 10 bases between. CDR3 length: 12 amino acids. CDR1 and CDR2 from the germline V gene are MDHEN and SYDVKM. The CDR3 reads CASSLEGKTQYF. The CDR3 nucleotides are TGTGCCAGCAGTCTGGAGGGGAAGACCCAGTACTTC.

The J gene is TRBJ2-5, the V gene TRBV5-1, with D unresolved. V shed 1 base and J shed 3 bases, with 7 bases lying between them. Germline V gives CDR1 SGHRS, CDR2 YFSETQ. This CDR3 is 13 amino acids long. The CDR3 sequence: CASSLQAEETQYF. The CDR3 DNA is TGCGCCAGCAGCTTGCAGGCCGAAGAGACCCAGTACTTC.

The chain has TRBV2 and TRBJ2-2; D not certain. Germline CDR1 SNHLY, CDR2 FYNNEI. This CDR3 region has 13 residues. Trimming left V 2 bases short and J 5 bases short, with 6 bases between. The CDR3 sequence: CASSETTTGELFF. The DNA of the CDR3 is TGTGCCAGCAGTGAAACTACGACCGGGGAGCTGTTTTTT.

CDR3 in DNA: TGTGCCACCAGCAGAGAGAGGGTTGGATCAGGAAACACCATATATTTT. It is translated as CATSRERVGSGNTIYF. V is TRBV15 and J is TRBJ1-3, with D uncertain. The CDR3 is 16 amino acids. The germline gives CDR1 LNHNV, CDR2 YYDKDF (reference sequence). Between the trimmed V and J ends, which lost 0 bases and 4 bases, there was a span of 13 bases.

This clone was seen only once. The chain employs TRBV5-4 and TRBJ1-2, with D uncertain. The germline V and J ends were trimmed by 1 base and 5 bases, with 21 bases remaining between them. The CDR3 runs to 17 residues. CDR1 is SGHNT and CDR2 is YYREEE in the germline V gene (reference sequence). The CDR3: CASSLSFREGGGYGYTF. The CDR3 region has the DNA TGTGCCAGCAGCTTGTCATTTCGGGAGGGCGGAGGTTATGGCTACACCTTC.